This T cell receptor beta chain was profiled in a study of blood T cells in healthy people across ages. Study results and limitations: With unsorted PBMCs, a conclusive comparison of naive versus antigen-experienced cells was not possible. Researchers deemed the diversity estimates from one million T cells underestimates. With naive T cell percentage, TCR beta diversity showed a strong correlation.

A note on this clonotype: What it binds is unknown.

With 1 base removed from V and 1 base from J, the gap between germline ends came to 15 bases. Germline lookup yields CDR1 LNHNV and CDR2 YYDKDF (reference sequence). This CDR3 has 17 residues. A second about 7 to 11 cycle PCR used barcoded and J-beta primers. MiXCR, applied by TCRdb to the 5' RACE reads, yields one record per CDR3 protein. The repertoire holds about 1.6 million distinct CDR3 sequences, with 30% to 35% as singletons. The sequenced sample was blood. This clonotype was obtained from a woman aged 25-40 years in good health. The chain couples TRBV15 to TRBJ2-3; possible D gene TRBD1, 7 bases. The CDR3 is CATSRAAGGLRTDTQYF. CDR3 bases: TGTGCCACCAGCAGAGCCGCAGGGGGGCTCCGCACAGATACGCAGTATTTT.